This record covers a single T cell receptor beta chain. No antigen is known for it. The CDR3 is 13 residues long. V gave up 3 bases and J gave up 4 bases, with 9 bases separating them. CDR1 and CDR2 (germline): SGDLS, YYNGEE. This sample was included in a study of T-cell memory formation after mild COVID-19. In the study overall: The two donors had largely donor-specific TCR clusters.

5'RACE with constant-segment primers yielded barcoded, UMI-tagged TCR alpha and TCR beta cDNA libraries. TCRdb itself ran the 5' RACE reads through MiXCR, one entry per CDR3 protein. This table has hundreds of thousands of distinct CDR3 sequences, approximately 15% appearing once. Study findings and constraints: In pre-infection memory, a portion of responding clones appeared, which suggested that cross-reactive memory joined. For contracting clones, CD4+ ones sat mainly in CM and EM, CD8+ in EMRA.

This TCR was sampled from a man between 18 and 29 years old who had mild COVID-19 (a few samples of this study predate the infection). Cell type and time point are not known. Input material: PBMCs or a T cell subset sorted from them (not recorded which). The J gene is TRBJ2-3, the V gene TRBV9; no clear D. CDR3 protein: CASSGTGADTQYF. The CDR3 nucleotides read TGTGCCAGCAGCGGTACGGGTGCAGATACGCAGTATTTT.